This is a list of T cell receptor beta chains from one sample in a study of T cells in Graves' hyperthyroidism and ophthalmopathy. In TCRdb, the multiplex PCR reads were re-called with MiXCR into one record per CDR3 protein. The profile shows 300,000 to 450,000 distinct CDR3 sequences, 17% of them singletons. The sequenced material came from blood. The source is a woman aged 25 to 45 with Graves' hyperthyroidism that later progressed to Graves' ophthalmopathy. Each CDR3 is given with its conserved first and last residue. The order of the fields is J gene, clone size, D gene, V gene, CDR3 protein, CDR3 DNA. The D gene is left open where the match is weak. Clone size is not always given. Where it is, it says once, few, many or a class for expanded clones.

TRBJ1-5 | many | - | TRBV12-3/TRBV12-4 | CASSLDMGGGYQPQHF | TGTGCCAGCAGTTTAGATATGGGGGGGGGTTATCAGCCCCAGCATTTT
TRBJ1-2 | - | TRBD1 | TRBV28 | CASSLQGTGNYGYTF | TGTGCCAGCAGCCTGCAAGGGACAGGGAACTATGGCTACACCTTC
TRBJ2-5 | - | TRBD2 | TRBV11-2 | CASSALREGETQYF | TGTGCCAGCAGCGCCTTGCGGGAGGGAGAGACCCAGTACTTC
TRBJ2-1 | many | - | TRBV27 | CASSTYNEQFF | TGTGCCAGCAGTACCTACAATGAGCAGTTCTTC
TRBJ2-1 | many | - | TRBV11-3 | CASSSILDDEQFF | TGTGCCAGCAGCTCAATTTTAGACGATGAGCAGTTCTTC
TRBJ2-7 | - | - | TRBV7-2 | CASSLISGERIYEQYF | TGTGCCAGCAGCTTAATTTCGGGGGAAAGGATCTACGAGCAGTACTTC
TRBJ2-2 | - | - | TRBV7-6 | CASSLSHAGELFF | TGTGCCAGCAGCTTATCTCACGCCGGGGAGCTGTTTTTT
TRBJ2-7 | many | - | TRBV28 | CASSLEIKGLTLKGIEQYF | TGTGCCAGCAGTCTGGAGATCAAAGGACTGACCTTGAAGGGTATCGAGCAGTACTTC
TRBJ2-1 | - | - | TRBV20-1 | CSAPGPWDYNEQFF | TGCAGTGCCCCGGGACCCTGGGACTACAATGAGCAGTTCTTC
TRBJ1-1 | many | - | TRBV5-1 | CASSAGSGTTEAFF | TGCGCCAGCAGCGCGGGATCAGGGACCACTGAAGCTTTCTTT
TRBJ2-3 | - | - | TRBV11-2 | CASSPLRVTQTADTQYF | TGTGCCAGCAGCCCCCTGAGGGTCACGCAAACAGCAGATACGCAGTATTTT
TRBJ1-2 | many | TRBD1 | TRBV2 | CASSELNRGSDGYTF | TGTGCCAGCAGTGAACTTAACAGGGGCTCGGATGGCTACACCTTC
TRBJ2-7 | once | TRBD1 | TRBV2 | CASSSTGTGGAYEQYF | TGTGCCAGCAGCTCAACTGGGACAGGGGGCGCCTACGAGCAGTACTTC
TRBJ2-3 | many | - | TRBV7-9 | CASNRLADTDTQYF | TGTGCCAGCAACCGGCTAGCTGACACAGATACGCAGTATTTT
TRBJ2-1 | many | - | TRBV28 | CASSLSPTFGNEQFF | TGTGCCAGCAGTCTCTCGCCTACCTTTGGCAATGAGCAGTTCTTC
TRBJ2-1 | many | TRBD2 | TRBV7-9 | CASSLGLAGGFDNEQFF | TGTGCCAGCAGCTTAGGACTAGCGGGAGGGTTCGACAATGAGCAGTTCTTC
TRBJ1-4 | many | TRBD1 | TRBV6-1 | CASRDPTGDYNEKLFF | TGTGCCAGCAGAGATCCGACAGGGGATTATAATGAAAAACTGTTTTTT
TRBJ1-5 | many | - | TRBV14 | CASSQEVGQPQHF | TGTGCCAGCAGCCAAGAGGTTGGGCAGCCCCAGCATTTT
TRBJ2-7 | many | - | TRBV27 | CASGLTGRTYEQYF | TGTGCCAGCGGTCTGACGGGACGAACCTACGAGCAGTACTTC
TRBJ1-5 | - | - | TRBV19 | CATADRPNQPQHF | TGTGCCACCGCTGACAGACCCAATCAGCCCCAGCATTTT
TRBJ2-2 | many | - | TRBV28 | CASSYNPTVTGELFF | TGTGCCAGCAGTTACAACCCGACAGTTACCGGGGAGCTGTTTTTT
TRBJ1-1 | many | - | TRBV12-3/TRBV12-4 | CASSFGRAAEAFF | TGTGCCAGCAGTTTTGGGAGAGCCGCTGAAGCTTTCTTT
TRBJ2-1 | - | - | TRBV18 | CASSRNSNEQFF | TGTGCCAGCTCGCGTAACAGCAATGAGCAGTTCTTC
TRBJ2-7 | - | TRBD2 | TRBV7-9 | CASSAAPGTSGSYEQYF | TGTGCCAGCAGCGCAGCACCCGGGACTAGCGGCTCCTACGAGCAGTACTTC